This is a list of T cell receptor beta chains from one sample in a study of PD-1 blockade in mismatch repair-deficient tumors. TCRdb's table, derived via immunoSEQ multiplex PCR, lists solely in-frame clones and lacks some. Of 60,000 to 65,000 clones in the sample, around 88% were seen once. The material sequenced was peripheral blood, taken 52 weeks after starting pembrolizumab. The receptors derive from an adult with mismatch repair-deficient cancer. Each CDR3 is given with its conserved first and last residue. D genes are given only for firm matches. Size is omitted from some rows. Given values are once, few, many or a class for expanded clones.

v_call	d_call	cdr3_length	clone_size	j_call	cdr3_aa	cdr3_nt
TRBV18	TRBD1	16	-	TRBJ1-3	CASSPPGRGFSSTIYF	TGTGCCAGCTCACCACCCGGCAGGGGGTTCTCAAGCACCATATATTTT
TRBV4-3	-	17	-	TRBJ2-7	CASSPGNSRADFGEQYF	TGCGCCAGCAGCCCCGGGAACTCTAGAGCCGATTTTGGGGAGCAGTACTTC
TRBV5-1	-	11	-	TRBJ2-7	CASRDSYEQYF	TGCGCCAGCAGAGACAGCTACGAGCAGTACTTC
TRBV5-1	-	14	-	TRBJ1-2	CASSLGADYYGYTF	TGCGCCAGCAGCTTGGGGGCGGATTACTATGGCTACACCTTC
TRBV2	-	14	-	TRBJ2-2	CASSVGKRERELFF	TGTGCCAGCAGTGTGGGGAAGCGAGAAAGGGAGCTGTTTTTT
TRBV25-1	TRBD2	16	-	TRBJ2-1	CASSEYETSLNDEQFF	TGTGCCAGCAGTGAATACGAGACTAGCCTGAACGATGAGCAGTTCTTC
TRBV5-1	-	15	-	TRBJ2-7	CASSFLRATVDEQYF	TGCGCCAGCAGCTTCTTGAGAGCCACTGTTGACGAGCAGTACTTC
TRBV10-2	-	13	-	TRBJ1-1	CASSDWGNTEAFF	TGCGCCAGCAGTGACTGGGGGAACACTGAAGCTTTCTTT
TRBV2	TRBD1	15	-	TRBJ2-3	CASSDRGIGTDTQYF	TGTGCCAGCAGTGACAGGGGGATTGGCACAGATACGCAGTATTTT
TRBV7-9	TRBD2	17	-	TRBJ2-7	CASSFPLAGPSSYEQYF	TGTGCCAGCAGCTTCCCACTAGCGGGCCCCAGCTCCTACGAGCAGTACTTC
TRBV29-1	TRBD2	15	-	TRBJ2-5	CSVEGGLAGIETQYF	TGCAGCGTTGAAGGGGGACTAGCGGGAATAGAGACCCAGTACTTC
TRBV7-9	TRBD1	13	-	TRBJ2-1	CASSALDRGEQFF	TGTGCCAGCAGCGCCCTAGACAGGGGAGAGCAGTTCTTC
TRBV19	-	14	-	TRBJ1-1	CASSIRGLNTEAFF	TGTGCCAGTAGTATACGGGGGTTGAACACTGAAGCTTTCTTT
TRBV6-5	TRBD1	15	-	TRBJ2-3	CASRRDRDFTDTQYF	TGTGCCAGCAGGAGGGACAGGGATTTTACAGATACGCAGTATTTT
TRBV4-3	TRBD2	19	-	TRBJ2-4	CASSQVRLAGVGTKNIQYF	TGCGCCAGCAGCCAAGTTAGGCTAGCGGGAGTGGGGACCAAAAACATTCAGTACTTC
TRBV11-3	TRBD1	17	-	TRBJ2-3	CASSLTLGTGNTDTQYF	TGTGCCAGCAGCTTAACTTTAGGGACAGGAAACACAGATACGCAGTATTTT
TRBV4-1	-	16	-	TRBJ1-2	CASSQDAGQSGYGYTF	TGCGCCAGCAGCCAAGACGCGGGCCAGTCAGGCTATGGCTACACCTTC
TRBV2	-	13	-	TRBJ2-7	CASSQGPGGSSIF	TGTGCCAGCAGCCAGGGCCCTGGGGGCTCCTCGATCTTC
TRBV5-1	TRBD1	16	-	TRBJ2-1	CASSSSSGTGGNEQFF	TGCGCCAGCAGCTCATCTTCCGGGACAGGGGGCAATGAGCAGTTCTTC
TRBV21-1	-	16	-	TRBJ2-7	CASSNPDRERAYEQYF	TGTGCCAGCAGCAACCCGGACAGGGAGAGGGCCTACGAGCAGTACTTC
TRBV5-6	-	14	once	TRBJ2-1	CASSLTGTGLEQFF	TGTGCCAGCAGCCTAACAGGGACGGGGCTCGAGCAGTTCTTC
TRBV29-1	TRBD1	15	-	TRBJ2-7	CSVVGSGTGGSEQYF	TGCAGCGTTGTAGGGTCCGGGACAGGGGGCTCCGAGCAGTACTTC
TRBV7-9	TRBD2	15	-	TRBJ2-7	CASSLQLAGDYEQYF	TGTGCCAGCAGCTTACAACTAGCGGGAGACTACGAGCAGTACTTC
TRBV2	-	15	-	TRBJ2-1	CASSEVLSDYNEQFF	TGTGCCAGCAGTGAAGTGTTATCAGACTACAATGAGCAGTTCTTC
TRBV28	-	11	-	TRBJ2-2	CASSVRGELFF	TGTGCCAGCAGTGTTCGCGGGGAGCTGTTTTTT
TRBV6-5	-	15	-	TRBJ1-4	CASSYGNRPNEKLFF	TGTGCCAGCAGTTACGGGAACAGGCCGAATGAAAAACTGTTTTTT
TRBV28	TRBD1	17	-	TRBJ2-7	CASRRDREPLYSYEQYF	TGTGCCAGCAGGCGAGACAGGGAGCCCCTTTACTCCTACGAGCAGTACTTC
TRBV5-8	-	12	-	TRBJ2-1	CASSLQYNEQFF	TGTGCCAGCAGCCTACAGTACAATGAGCAGTTCTTC
TRBV5-4	TRBD2	15	-	TRBJ2-7	CASSQGLAGGYEQYF	TGTGCCAGCAGTCAAGGACTAGCGGGAGGGTACGAGCAGTACTTC
TRBV6-1	-	12	-	TRBJ2-3	CASSPVGDTQYF	TGTGCCAGCAGCCCTGTGGGAGATACGCAGTATTTT
TRBV5-6	-	12	-	TRBJ2-7	CASSLGGYEQYF	TGTGCCAGCAGCTTGGGGGGCTACGAGCAGTACTTC
TRBV6-6	TRBD1	14	-	TRBJ1-5	CASSYWAGGQPQHF	TGTGCCAGCAGTTACTGGGCAGGGGGCCAGCCCCAGCATTTT
TRBV27	-	13	-	TRBJ2-5	CASRPRGQETQYF	TGTGCCAGCAGGCCAAGGGGCCAAGAGACCCAGTACTTC
TRBV7-9	-	17	-	TRBJ2-7	CASSSSEVGPRAYEQYF	TGTGCCAGCAGCTCCTCCGAGGTGGGCCCAAGGGCCTACGAGCAGTACTTC
TRBV7-9	-	16	-	TRBJ2-7	CASSPWGQERPYEQYF	TGTGCCAGCAGCCCCTGGGGGCAGGAGAGGCCCTACGAGCAGTACTTC